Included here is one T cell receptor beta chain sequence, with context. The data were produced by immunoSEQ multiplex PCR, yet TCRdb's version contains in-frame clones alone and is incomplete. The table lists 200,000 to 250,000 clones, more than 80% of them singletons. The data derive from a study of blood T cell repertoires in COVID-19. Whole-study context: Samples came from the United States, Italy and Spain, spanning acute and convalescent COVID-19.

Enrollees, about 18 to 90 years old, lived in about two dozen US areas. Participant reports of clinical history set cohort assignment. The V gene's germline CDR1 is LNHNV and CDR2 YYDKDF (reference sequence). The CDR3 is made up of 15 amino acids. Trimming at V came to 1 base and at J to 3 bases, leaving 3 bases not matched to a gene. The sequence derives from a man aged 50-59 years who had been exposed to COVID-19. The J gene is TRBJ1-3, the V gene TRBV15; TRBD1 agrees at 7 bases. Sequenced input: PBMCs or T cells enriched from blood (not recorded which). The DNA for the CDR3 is TGTGCCACCAGCAGAGGGGGACAGAATGGAAACACCATATATTTT. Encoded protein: CATSRGGQNGNTIYF.